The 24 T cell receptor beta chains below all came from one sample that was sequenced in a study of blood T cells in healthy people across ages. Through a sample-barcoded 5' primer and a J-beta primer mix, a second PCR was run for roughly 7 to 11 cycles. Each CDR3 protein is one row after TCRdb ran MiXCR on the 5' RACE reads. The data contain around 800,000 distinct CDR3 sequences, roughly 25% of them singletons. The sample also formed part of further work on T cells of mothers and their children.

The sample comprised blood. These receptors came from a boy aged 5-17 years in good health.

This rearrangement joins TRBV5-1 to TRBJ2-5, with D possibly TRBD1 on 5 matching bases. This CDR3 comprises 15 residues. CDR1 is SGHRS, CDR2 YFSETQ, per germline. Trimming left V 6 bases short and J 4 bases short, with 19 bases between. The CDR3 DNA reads TGCGCCAGCACTAAAGCGTACGAAAGGGGAGAGACCCAGTACTTC. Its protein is CASTKAYERGETQYF.

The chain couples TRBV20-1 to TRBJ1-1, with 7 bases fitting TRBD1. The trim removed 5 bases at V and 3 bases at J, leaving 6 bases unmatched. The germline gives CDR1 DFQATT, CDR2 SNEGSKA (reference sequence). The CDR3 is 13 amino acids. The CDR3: CSAAGGYDTEAFF. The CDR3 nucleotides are TGCAGTGCTGCAGGGGGATACGACACTGAAGCTTTCTTT.

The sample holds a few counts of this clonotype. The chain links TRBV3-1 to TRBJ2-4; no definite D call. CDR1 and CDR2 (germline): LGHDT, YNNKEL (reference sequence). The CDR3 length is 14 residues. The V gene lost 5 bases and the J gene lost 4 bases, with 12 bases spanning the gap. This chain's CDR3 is CASSFTVTKNIQYF. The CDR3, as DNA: TGTGCCAGCAGCTTTACTGTGACAAAAAACATTCAGTACTTC.

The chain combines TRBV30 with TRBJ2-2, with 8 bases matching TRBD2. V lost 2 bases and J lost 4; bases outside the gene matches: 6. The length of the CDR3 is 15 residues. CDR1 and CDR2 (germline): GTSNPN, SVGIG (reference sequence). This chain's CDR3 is CAWSREGTITGELFF. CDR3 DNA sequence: TGTGCCTGGAGTCGGGAGGGCACTATCACCGGGGAGCTGTTTTTT. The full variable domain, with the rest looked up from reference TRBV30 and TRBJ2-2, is SQTIHQWPATLVQPVGSPLSLECTVEGTSNPNLYWYRQAAGRGLQLLFYSVGIGQISSEVPQNLSASRPQDRQFILSSKKLLLSDSGFYLCAWSREGTITGELFFGEGSRLTVL.

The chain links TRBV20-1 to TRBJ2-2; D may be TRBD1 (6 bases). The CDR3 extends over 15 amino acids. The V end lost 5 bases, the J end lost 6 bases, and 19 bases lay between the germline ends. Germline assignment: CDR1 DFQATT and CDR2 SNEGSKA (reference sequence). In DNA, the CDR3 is TGCAGTGCTCAGGGAGCTTTAGGGGGTTCCGGGGAGCTGTTTTTT. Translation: CSAQGALGGSGELFF.

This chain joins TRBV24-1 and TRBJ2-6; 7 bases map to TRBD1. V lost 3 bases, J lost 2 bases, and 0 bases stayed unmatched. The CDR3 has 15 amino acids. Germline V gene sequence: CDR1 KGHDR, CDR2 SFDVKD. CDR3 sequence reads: CATSDTGAGANVLTF. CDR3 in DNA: TGTGCCACCAGTGATACAGGGGCTGGGGCCAACGTCCTGACTTTC.

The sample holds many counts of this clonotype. The DNA for the CDR3 is TGCGCCAGCAGCTCACAACAGGGGGCCTCCTACGAGCAGTACTTC. Protein: CASSSQQGASYEQYF. The genes are TRBV5-1 and TRBJ2-7, with 9 bases matching TRBD1. Germline values: CDR1 SGHRS, CDR2 YFSETQ. This CDR3 comprises 15 residues. V shed 3 bases, J shed 0 bases, and the junction held 4 bases outside the gene matches.

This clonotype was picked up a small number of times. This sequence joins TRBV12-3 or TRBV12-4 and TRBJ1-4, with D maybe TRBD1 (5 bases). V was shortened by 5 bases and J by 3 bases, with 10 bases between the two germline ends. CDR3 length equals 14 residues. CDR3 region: CASSRQPPNEKLFF. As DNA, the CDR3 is TGTGCCAGCAGTAGACAGCCACCTAATGAAAAACTGTTTTTT.

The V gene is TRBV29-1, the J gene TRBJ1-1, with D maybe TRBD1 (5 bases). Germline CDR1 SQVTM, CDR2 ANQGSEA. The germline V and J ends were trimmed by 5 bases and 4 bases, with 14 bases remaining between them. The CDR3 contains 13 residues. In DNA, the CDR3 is TGCAGCGTTCAAATAGGGGAGGGCACTGAAGCTTTCTTT. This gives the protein CSVQIGEGTEAFF. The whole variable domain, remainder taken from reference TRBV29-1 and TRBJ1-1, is SAVISQKPSRDICQRGTSLTIQCQVDSQVTMMFWYRQQPGQSLTLIATANQGSEATYESGFVIDKFPISRPNLTFSTLTVSNMSPEDSSIYLCSVQIGEGTEAFFGQGTRLTVV.

CDR3 amino acids: CASSLSWGQYEQYF. In nucleotides, the CDR3 is TGCGCCAGCAGCTTGAGCTGGGGGCAGTACGAGCAGTACTTC. This chain connects TRBV5-1 to TRBJ2-7; maybe TRBD1 (6 bases). Germline values: CDR1 SGHRS, CDR2 YFSETQ. The V end lost 1 base, the J end lost 4 bases, and 12 bases lay between the germline ends. There are 14 residues in the CDR3.

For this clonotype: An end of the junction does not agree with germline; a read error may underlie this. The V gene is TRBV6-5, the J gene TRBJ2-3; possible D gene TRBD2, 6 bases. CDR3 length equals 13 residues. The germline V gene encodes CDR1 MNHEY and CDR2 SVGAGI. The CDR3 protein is CASAYDGGETQYF. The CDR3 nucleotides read TGTGCCAGCGCCTACGATGGAGGGGAGACCCAGTACTTT.

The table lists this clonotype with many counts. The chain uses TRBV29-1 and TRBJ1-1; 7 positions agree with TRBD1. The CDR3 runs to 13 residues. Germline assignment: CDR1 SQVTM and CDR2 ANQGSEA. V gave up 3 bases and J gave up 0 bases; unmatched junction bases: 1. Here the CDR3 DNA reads TGCAGCGTTGAGGGACAGATGAACACTGAAGCTTTCTTT. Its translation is CSVEGQMNTEAFF.

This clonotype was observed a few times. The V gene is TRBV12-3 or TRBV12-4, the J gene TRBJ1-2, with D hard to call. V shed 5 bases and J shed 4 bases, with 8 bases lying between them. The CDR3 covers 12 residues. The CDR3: CASSASSYGYTF. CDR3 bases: TGTGCCAGCAGTGCCAGTAGCTATGGCTACACCTTC.

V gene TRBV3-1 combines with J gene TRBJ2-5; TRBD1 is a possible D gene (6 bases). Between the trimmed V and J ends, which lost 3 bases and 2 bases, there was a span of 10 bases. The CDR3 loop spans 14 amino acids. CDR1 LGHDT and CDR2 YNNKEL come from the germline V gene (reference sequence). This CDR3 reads CASSHHRDQETQYF. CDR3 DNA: TGTGCCAGCAGCCATCACAGGGATCAAGAGACCCAGTACTTC.

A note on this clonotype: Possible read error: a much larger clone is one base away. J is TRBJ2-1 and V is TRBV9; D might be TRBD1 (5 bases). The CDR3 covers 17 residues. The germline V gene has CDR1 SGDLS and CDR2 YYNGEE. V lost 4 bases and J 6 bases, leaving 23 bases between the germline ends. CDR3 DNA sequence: TGTGCCAGCAGCCGAGTATCGACAGCCTCTGTTAGCAATGAGCAGTTCTTC. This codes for CASSRVSTASVSNEQFF. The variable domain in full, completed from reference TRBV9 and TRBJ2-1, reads DSGVTQTPKHLITATGQRVTLRCSPRSGDLSVYWYQQSLDQGLQFLIQYYNGEERAKGNILERFSAQQFPDLHSELNLSSLELGDSALYFCASSRVSTASVSNEQFFGPGTRLTVL.

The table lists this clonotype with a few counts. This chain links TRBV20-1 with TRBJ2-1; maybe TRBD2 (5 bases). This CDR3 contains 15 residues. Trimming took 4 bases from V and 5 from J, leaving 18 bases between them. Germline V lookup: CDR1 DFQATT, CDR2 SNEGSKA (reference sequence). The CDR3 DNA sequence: TGCAGTGCTACCTCGGGGATCTGGTTTCACAATGAGCAGTTCTTC. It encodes CSATSGIWFHNEQFF.

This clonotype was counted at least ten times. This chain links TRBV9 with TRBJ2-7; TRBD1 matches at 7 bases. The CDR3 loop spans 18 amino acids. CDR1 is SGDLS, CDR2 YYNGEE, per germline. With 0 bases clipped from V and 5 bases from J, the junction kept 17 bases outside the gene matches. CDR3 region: CASSVGTRGHKSPNEQYF. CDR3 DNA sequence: TGTGCCAGCAGCGTAGGAACGAGGGGGCATAAGAGCCCCAACGAGCAGTACTTC.

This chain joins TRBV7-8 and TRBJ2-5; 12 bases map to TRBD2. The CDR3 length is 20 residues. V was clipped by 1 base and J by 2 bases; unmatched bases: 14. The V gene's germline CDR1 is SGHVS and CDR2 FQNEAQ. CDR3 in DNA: TGTGCCAGCAGCTTAGGCCTAGCGGGGGGGCCCCGCCTCCCACAAGAGACCCAGTACTTC. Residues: CASSLGLAGGPRLPQETQYF.

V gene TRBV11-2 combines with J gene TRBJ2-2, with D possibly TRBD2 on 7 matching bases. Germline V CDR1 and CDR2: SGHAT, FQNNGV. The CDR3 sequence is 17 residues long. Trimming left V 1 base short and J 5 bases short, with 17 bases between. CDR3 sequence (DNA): TGTGCCAGCAGCTTAGCGGGGGGCCAGATTTCAACCGGGGAGCTGTTTTTT. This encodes CASSLAGGQISTGELFF.

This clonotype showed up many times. The CDR3 nucleotides read TGTGCCAGCAGGGGATCCACTAATGAAAAACTGTTTTTT. This sequence encodes CASRGSTNEKLFF. This rearrangement joins TRBV6-5 to TRBJ1-4; the D is unclear. CDR1 and CDR2 from the germline V gene are MNHEY and SVGAGI. V was cut by 6 bases and J by 2 bases, with 7 bases left in between. The CDR3 runs 13 residues.

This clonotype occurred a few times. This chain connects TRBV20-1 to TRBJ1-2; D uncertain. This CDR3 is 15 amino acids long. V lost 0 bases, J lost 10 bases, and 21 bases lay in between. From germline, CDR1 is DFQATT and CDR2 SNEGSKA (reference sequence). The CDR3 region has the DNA TGCAGTGCTAGAGACTGGGTGGGAGGGCAGAATGACTACACCTTC. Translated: CSARDWVGGQNDYTF.

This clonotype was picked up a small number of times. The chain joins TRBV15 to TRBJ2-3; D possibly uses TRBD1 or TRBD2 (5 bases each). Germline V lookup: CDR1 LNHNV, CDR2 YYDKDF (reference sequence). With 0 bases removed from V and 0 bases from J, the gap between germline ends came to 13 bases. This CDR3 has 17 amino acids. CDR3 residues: CATSRDPKGTSTDTQYF. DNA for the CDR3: TGTGCCACCAGCAGAGATCCGAAGGGGACGAGCACAGATACGCAGTATTTT.

The CDR3 coding sequence is TGTGCCAGCAGTGTCCCCACGGGAGACTTCTCGTACGAGCAGTACTTC. It yields the protein CASSVPTGDFSYEQYF. The rearrangement joins TRBV27 to TRBJ2-7; D perhaps matches TRBD2 (6 bases). Trimming left V 5 bases short and J 4 bases short, with 21 bases between. The CDR3 runs to 16 residues. Germline loops: CDR1 MNHEY, CDR2 SMNVEV (reference sequence).

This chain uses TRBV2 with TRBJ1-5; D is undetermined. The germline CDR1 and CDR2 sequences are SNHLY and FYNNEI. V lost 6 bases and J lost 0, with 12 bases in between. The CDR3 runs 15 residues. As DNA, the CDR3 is TGTGCCAGCAGCGGCCGAGGGTATAGCAATCAGCCCCAGCATTTT. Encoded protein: CASSGRGYSNQPQHF. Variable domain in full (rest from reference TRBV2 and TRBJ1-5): EPEVTQTPSHQVTQMGQEVILRCVPISNHLYFYWYRQILGQKVEFLVSFYNNEISEKSEIFDDQFSVERPDGSNFTLKIRSTKLEDSAMYFCASSGRGYSNQPQHFGDGTRLSIL.